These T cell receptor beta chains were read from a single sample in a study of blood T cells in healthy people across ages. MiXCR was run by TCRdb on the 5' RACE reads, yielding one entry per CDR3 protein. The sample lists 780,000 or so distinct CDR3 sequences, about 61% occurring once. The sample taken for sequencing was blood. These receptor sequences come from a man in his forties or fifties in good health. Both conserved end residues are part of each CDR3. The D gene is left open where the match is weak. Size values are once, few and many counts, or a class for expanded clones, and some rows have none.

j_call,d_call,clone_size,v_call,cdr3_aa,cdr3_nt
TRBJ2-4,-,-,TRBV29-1,CSFRTAGGVQAKSIQYF,TGCAGCTTCCGGACAGCGGGTGGGGTTCAGGCCAAAAGCATTCAGTACTTC
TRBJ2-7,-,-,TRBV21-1,CASRNDRGHYEQYF,TGTGCCAGCAGAAACGACAGGGGGCACTACGAGCAGTACTTC
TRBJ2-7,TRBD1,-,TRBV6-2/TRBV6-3,CASSRPGQGREQYF,TGTGCCAGCAGTCGCCCGGGACAGGGGAGGGAGCAGTACTTC
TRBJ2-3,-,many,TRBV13,CASRGMGGNHRTDTQYF,TGTGCCAGCAGGGGGATGGGTGGAAATCACCGCACAGATACGCAGTATTTT
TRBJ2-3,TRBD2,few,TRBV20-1,CSAAVSGGTDTQYF,TGCAGTGCCGCGGTTAGCGGGGGAACAGATACGCAGTATTTT
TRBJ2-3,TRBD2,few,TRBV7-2,CASSGDSRQGDTQYF,TGTGCCAGTAGCGGGGACTCCCGCCAGGGGGATACGCAGTATTTT
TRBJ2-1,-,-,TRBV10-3,CAITRKSLCPCYNEQFF,TGTGCCATAACACGTAAATCGTTGTGTCCCTGTTACAATGAGCAGTTCTTC
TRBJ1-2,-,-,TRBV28,CAIRGHSPRGYTF,TGTGCCATCAGAGGGCACAGTCCTCGGGGCTACACCTTC
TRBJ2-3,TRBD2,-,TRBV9,CASSAWTSGGVDTQYF,TGTGCCAGCAGCGCCTGGACTAGCGGGGGAGTAGATACGCAGTATTTT
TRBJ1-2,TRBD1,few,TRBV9,CASSYKSDRGYGYTF,TGTGCCAGCAGCTACAAATCTGACAGGGGCTATGGCTACACCTTC
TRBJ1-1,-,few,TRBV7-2,CASSFGTLEAFF,TGTGCCAGCAGCTTCGGGACTCTGGAAGCTTTCTTT
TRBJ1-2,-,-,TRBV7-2,CASSSYRTADGYTF,TGTGCCAGCAGCTCATATAGGACAGCGGATGGCTACACCTTC
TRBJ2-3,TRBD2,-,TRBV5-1,CASSLEPTSGVDTDTQYF,TGCGCCAGCAGCTTGGAACCCACTAGCGGGGTAGACACAGATACGCAGTATTTT
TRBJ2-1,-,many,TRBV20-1,CSARVRGARQFF,TGCAGTGCTCGCGTTCGGGGCGCGCGGCAGTTCTTC
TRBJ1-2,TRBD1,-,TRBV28,CASSQPQGGFYGYTF,TGTGCCAGCAGCCAACCCCAGGGGGGGTTCTATGGCTACACCTTC
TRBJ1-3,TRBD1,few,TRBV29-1,CSVGETGSGNTIYF,TGCAGCGTTGGGGAGACAGGGAGTGGAAACACCATATATTTT
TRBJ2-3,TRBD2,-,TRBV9,CASSPGLAGSLDTQYF,TGTGCCAGCAGCCCCGGACTAGCGGGATCGCTAGATACGCAGTATTTT
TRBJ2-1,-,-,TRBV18,CASSPPSAGLEEQFF,TGTGCCAGCTCACCACCATCGGCAGGGTTAGAGGAGCAGTTCTTC
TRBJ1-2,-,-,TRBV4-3,CASSQRPQAYGYTF,TGCGCCAGCAGCCAACGCCCACAGGCCTATGGCTACACCTTC
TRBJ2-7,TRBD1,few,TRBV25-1,CASSDRPGGTYEQYF,TGTGCCAGCAGTGATAGACCAGGGGGAACCTACGAGCAGTACTTC
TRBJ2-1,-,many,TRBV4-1,CASSQKELRQQFF,TGCGCCAGCAGCCAAAAAGAGCTGAGGCAGCAGTTCTTC
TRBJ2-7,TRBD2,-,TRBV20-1,CSAQIPGTSGTISYEQYF,TGCAGTGCTCAAATACCCGGGACTAGCGGGACGATATCCTACGAGCAGTACTTC
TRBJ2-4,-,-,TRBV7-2,CASSTNPGIQYF,TGTGCCAGCAGCACGAATCCGGGCATTCAGTACTTC
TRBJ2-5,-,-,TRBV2,CASIRGPKETQYF,TGTGCCAGCATCCGGGGGCCAAAAGAGACCCAGTACTTC
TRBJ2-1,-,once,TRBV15,CATSRERGVAGEQFF,TGTGCCACCAGCAGAGAGAGAGGGGTTGCGGGTGAGCAGTTCTTC
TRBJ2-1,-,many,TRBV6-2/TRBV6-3,CASSRPRGEQFF,TGTGCCAGCAGTCGCCCTCGGGGTGAGCAGTTCTTC
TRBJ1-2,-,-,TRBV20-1,CSVPGSGNGYTF,TGCAGTGTTCCGGGGTCTGGGAATGGCTACACCTTC